The 19 T cell receptor beta chains reported below all come from one sample, sequenced in a study of control samples from healthy donors and cancer patients. This table comes from immunoSEQ multiplex PCR, and its TCRdb copy is limited to in-frame clones, with some not included. The sample lists around 95,000 clones, about 90% occurring once. The sample consisted of blood. These TCRs come from a woman aged 50 to 60 in good health.

The chain recombines TRBV14 with TRBJ2-7; either TRBD1 or TRBD2 may fit D (5 bases each). This CDR3 has 15 residues. Germline V lookup: CDR1 SGHDN, CDR2 FVKESK. V lost 3 bases, J lost 7 bases, and 19 bases lay in between. In nucleotides, the CDR3 is TGTGCCAGCAGCCATTCCCGGGACCCACGGTGGGAGCAGTACTTC. Translated: CASSHSRDPRWEQYF.

This clone has a handful of counts. V usage is TRBV12-3 or TRBV12-4 and J usage is TRBJ1-1; the D is unclear. The CDR3 is 13 residues long. V lost 5 bases, J lost 8 bases, and 15 bases lay in between. CDR3 sequence reads: CASSRQNEREAFF. In nucleotides, the CDR3 is TGTGCCAGCAGTAGACAAAACGAACGGGAAGCTTTCTTT.

The chain uses TRBV11-3 and TRBJ2-5, with 9 nucleotides matching TRBD2. From germline, CDR1 is SGHNT and CDR2 YENEEA. The CDR3 length is 17 residues. With V trimmed by 1 base and J by 0 bases, 6 bases remained unmatched. CDR3 nucleotides: TGTGCCAGCAGCTTAGGCCGCGCGGGGGGGTACCAAGAGACCCAGTACTTC. It translates to CASSLGRAGGYQETQYF.

CDR3 sequence: CASWAGGETGELFF. CDR3 sequence (DNA): TGTGCCAGTTGGGCAGGCGGAGAAACCGGGGAGCTGTTTTTT. This chain links TRBV19 with TRBJ2-2; D unclear. V was clipped by 8 bases and J by 5 bases, with 15 bases between them. This CDR3 is built from 14 residues. The germline gives CDR1 LNHDA, CDR2 SQIVND (reference sequence).

The rearrangement joins TRBV27 to TRBJ1-1; D gene ambiguous. V lost 6 bases to trimming and J lost 5 bases, with 13 bases between them. CDR1 is MNHEY and CDR2 is SMNVEV in the germline V gene (reference sequence). This CDR3 has 13 amino acids. In DNA form, the CDR3 reads TGTGCCAGCAGCACTAGGAGGAAAACTGAAGCTTTCTTT. Amino acids: CASSTRRKTEAFF.

The chain has TRBV27 and TRBJ2-1, with D perhaps TRBD2 (6 bases). Trimming shortened V by 7 bases and J by 4 bases, and 20 bases separated the two germline ends. CDR3 length equals 16 residues. Germline V CDR1 and CDR2: MNHEY, SMNVEV (reference sequence). The CDR3 DNA reads as TGTGCCAGCACCAAACGGGGCGGCGGGAATTACAATGAGCAGTTCTTC. It encodes CASTKRGGGNYNEQFF.

The V and J genes are TRBV12-3 or TRBV12-4 and TRBJ1-2; D gene unclear. Trimming left V 4 bases short and J 7 bases short, with 10 bases between. This CDR3 has 12 amino acids. The CDR3 here is CASSWRVSGYTF. DNA for the CDR3: TGTGCCAGCAGTTGGAGGGTTTCTGGCTACACCTTC.

The J gene is TRBJ2-1, the V gene TRBV27; D possibly corresponds to TRBD2 (5 bases). The CDR3 is 15 residues long. The germline V and J ends were trimmed by 5 bases and 0 bases, with 11 bases remaining between them. The germline gives CDR1 MNHEY, CDR2 SMNVEV (reference sequence). CDR3: CASSLRTFSYNEQFF. In DNA, the CDR3 is TGTGCCAGCAGTCTTCGGACTTTCTCCTACAATGAGCAGTTCTTC.

This rearrangement joins TRBV11-2 to TRBJ2-3; D unclear. CDR3 length: 14 amino acids. Trimming left V 0 bases short and J 4 bases short, with 8 bases between. Germline V gene sequence: CDR1 SGHAT, CDR2 FQNNGV. The CDR3 here is CASSLDLVADTQYF. The CDR3 DNA is TGTGCCAGCAGCTTAGATCTTGTGGCAGATACGCAGTATTTT.

The chain carries TRBV23-1 and TRBJ1-1; perhaps TRBD1 as D (6 bases). TRBV23-1 has ORF status, its function being uncertain. CDR3 size: 17 residues. Between the trimmed V and J ends, which lost 0 bases and 1 base, there was a span of 15 bases. CDR3 sequence: CASSQSGGRQANTEAFF. The DNA for the CDR3 is TGCGCCAGCAGTCAATCAGGAGGTCGACAGGCGAACACTGAAGCTTTCTTT.

The chain joins TRBV6-5 to TRBJ1-6; D is perhaps TRBD1 (5 bases). Trimming left V 7 bases short and J 6 bases short, with 10 bases between. Germline assignment: CDR1 MNHEY and CDR2 SVGAGI. The CDR3 contains 13 residues. The DNA of the CDR3 is TGTGCCAGCATCCCAGGGAGTAATTCACCCCTCCACTTT. This sequence encodes CASIPGSNSPLHF.

This clone is a singleton in its sample. This chain links TRBV18 with TRBJ2-7; D perhaps matches TRBD1 (5 bases). Germline V gene sequence: CDR1 KGHSH, CDR2 LQKENI. V shed 0 bases and J shed 1 base, with 10 bases lying between them. This CDR3 is built from 15 residues. The CDR3 coding sequence is TGTGCCAGCTCACCACCATTAAGGGGTTCCTACGAGCAGTACTTC. Its translation is CASSPPLRGSYEQYF.

The chain employs TRBV5-1 and TRBJ2-1, with a tentative D call TRBD1 (6 bases). Germline assignment: CDR1 SGHRS and CDR2 YFSETQ. V gave up 4 bases and J gave up 6 bases, with 11 bases separating them. CDR3 length: 13 residues. CDR3 DNA: TGCGCCAGCAGCGAACAACAGGGCAATGAGCAGTTCTTC. Protein: CASSEQQGNEQFF.

The chain couples TRBV2 to TRBJ2-1; D could derive from TRBD1 or TRBD2 (5 bases each). Deletions cut 0 bases from V and 4 bases from J, with 13 bases between. Germline CDR1 reads SNHLY; CDR2 reads FYNNEI. The CDR3 spans 16 residues. CDR3 in DNA: TGTGCCAGCAGTGAAGCGGGGGTCACAACGTACAATGAGCAGTTCTTC. It is translated as CASSEAGVTTYNEQFF.

Here the CDR3 reads CASSVDLATDTQYF. Written as DNA, the CDR3 is TGTGCCAGCAGCGTAGACCTAGCAACAGATACGCAGTATTTT. The chain combines TRBV9 with TRBJ2-3; D perhaps matches TRBD2 (5 bases). The CDR3 length is 14 residues. Germline V CDR1 and CDR2: SGDLS, YYNGEE. Trimming cost V 0 bases and J 3 bases, with 8 bases left between them. The full variable domain, rest sourced from reference TRBV9 and TRBJ2-3, is DSGVTQTPKHLITATGQRVTLRCSPRSGDLSVYWYQQSLDQGLQFLIQYYNGEERAKGNILERFSAQQFPDLHSELNLSSLELGDSALYFCASSVDLATDTQYFGPGTRLTVL.

This chain links TRBV29-1 with TRBJ1-1; tentative D call: TRBD1 (6 bases). The V end lost 3 bases, the J end lost 5 bases, and 10 bases lay between the germline ends. Germline CDR1 reads SQVTM; CDR2 reads ANQGSEA. The CDR3 is 12 residues long. The CDR3 here is CSVDKGGTEAFF. CDR3 sequence (DNA): TGCAGCGTTGATAAGGGGGGGACTGAAGCTTTCTTT.

This clone was seen once. Here the CDR3 reads CASSDPRYGVYNEKLFF. The CDR3 DNA sequence: TGTGCCAGCAGTGATCCACGATACGGCGTGTACAATGAAAAACTGTTTTTT. The rearrangement links TRBV25-1 to TRBJ1-4, with D uncertain. Germline lookup yields CDR1 MGHDK and CDR2 SYGVNS. The CDR3 covers 17 residues. The V end was cut by 3 bases, the J end by 5 bases, with 19 bases between. Together with reference TRBV25-1 and TRBJ1-4, the CDR3 gives the full variable domain: EADIYQTPRYLVIGTGKKITLECSQTMGHDKMYWYQQDPGMELHLIHYSYGVNSTEKGDLSSESTVSRIRTEHFPLTLESARPSHTSQYLCASSDPRYGVYNEKLFFGSGTQLSVL.

The chain carries TRBV3-1 (or the pseudogene TRBV3-2) and TRBJ1-5; D call uncertain. Germline V gene data show CDR1 as LGHDT and CDR2 as YNNKEL (reference sequence). The CDR3 is 13 residues long. V shed 0 bases and J shed 4 bases, with 4 bases lying between them. In DNA, the CDR3 is TGTGCCAGCAGCCAAGACAGGAATCAGCCCCAGCATTTT. This sequence encodes CASSQDRNQPQHF.

The CDR3 DNA is TGTGCCAGCAGTAAAGAGACCCAGTACTTC. As protein: CASSKETQYF. The chain employs TRBV12-3 or TRBV12-4 and TRBJ2-5; no reliable D call. Between the trimmed V and J ends, which lost 5 bases and 3 bases, there was a span of 1 base. The CDR3 runs to 10 residues.